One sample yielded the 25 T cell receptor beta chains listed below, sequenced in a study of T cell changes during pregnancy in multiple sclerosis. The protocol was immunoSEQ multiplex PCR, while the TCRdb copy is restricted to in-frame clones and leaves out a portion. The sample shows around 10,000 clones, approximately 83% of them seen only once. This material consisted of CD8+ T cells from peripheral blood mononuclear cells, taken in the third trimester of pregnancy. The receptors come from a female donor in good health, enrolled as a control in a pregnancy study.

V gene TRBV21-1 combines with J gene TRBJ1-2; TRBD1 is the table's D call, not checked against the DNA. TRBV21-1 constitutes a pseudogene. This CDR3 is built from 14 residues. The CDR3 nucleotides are TGTGCCAGCAGCAAACCCCAGGGGGTCTATGGCTACACCTTC. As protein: CASSKPQGVYGYTF.

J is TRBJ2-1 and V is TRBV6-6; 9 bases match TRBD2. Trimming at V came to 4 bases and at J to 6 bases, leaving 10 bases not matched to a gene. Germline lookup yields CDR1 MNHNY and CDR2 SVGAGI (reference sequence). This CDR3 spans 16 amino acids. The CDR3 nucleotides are TGTGCCAGCAGTTCGATTAGCGGGGGTGCTTCCAATGAGCAGTTCTTC. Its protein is CASSSISGGASNEQFF.

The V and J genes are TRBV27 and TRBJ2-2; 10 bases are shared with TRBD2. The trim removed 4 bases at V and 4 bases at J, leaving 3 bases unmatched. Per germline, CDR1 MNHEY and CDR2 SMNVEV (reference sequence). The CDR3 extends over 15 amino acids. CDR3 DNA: TGTGCCAGCAGTTCTAGCGGGGGTGGCACCGGGGAGCTGTTTTTT. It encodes CASSSSGGGTGELFF.

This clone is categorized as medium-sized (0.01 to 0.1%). The CDR3 DNA reads TGTGCCAGCAGTGTAAGGGAGACCGGGGAGCTGTTTTTT. Translating it yields CASSVRETGELFF. The rearrangement joins TRBV6-1 to TRBJ2-2; perhaps TRBD2 as D (5 bases). The CDR3 has 13 residues. Deletions cut 4 bases from V and 5 bases from J, with 8 bases between. The germline V gene encodes CDR1 MNHNS and CDR2 SASEGT.

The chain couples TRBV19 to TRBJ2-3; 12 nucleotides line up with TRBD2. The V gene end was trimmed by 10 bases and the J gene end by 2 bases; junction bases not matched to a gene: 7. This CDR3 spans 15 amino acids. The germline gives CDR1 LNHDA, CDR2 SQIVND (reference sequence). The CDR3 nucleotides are TGTGCCACCCTAAGGACTAGCGGGAACACAGATACGCAGTATTTT. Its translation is CATLRTSGNTDTQYF.

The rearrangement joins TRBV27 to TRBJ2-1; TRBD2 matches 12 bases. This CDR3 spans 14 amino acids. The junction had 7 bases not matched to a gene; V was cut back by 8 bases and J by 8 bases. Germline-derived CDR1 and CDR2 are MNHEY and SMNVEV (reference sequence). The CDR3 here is CASLQTSGSDEQFF. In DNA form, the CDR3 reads TGTGCCAGCCTTCAGACTAGCGGGAGCGATGAGCAGTTCTTC.

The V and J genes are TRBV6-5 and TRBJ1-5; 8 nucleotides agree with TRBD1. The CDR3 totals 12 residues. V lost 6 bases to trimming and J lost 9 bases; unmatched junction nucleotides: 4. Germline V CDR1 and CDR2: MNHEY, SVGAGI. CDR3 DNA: TGTGCCAGCAGCAGAACAGGGGGGCCCCAGCATTTT. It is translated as CASSRTGGPQHF.

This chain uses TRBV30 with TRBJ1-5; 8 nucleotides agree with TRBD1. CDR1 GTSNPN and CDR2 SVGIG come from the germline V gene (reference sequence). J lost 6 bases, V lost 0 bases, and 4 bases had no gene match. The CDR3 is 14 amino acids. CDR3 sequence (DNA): TGTGCCTGGAGTGTCGGACAGGGAGCTCAGCCCCAGCATTTT. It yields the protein CAWSVGQGAQPQHF.

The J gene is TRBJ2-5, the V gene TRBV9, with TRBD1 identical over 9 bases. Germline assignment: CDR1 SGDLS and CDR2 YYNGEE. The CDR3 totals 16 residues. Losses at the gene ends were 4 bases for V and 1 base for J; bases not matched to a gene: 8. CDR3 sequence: CASSITGQGTQETQYF. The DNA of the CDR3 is TGTGCCAGCAGCATTACGGGACAGGGCACCCAAGAGACCCAGTACTTC.

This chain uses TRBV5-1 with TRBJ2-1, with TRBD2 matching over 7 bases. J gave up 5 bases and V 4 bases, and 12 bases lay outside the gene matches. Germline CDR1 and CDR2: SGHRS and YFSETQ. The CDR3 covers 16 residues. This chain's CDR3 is CASSPEGSGTNNEQFF. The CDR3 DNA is TGCGCCAGCAGCCCGGAGGGATCCGGGACTAACAATGAGCAGTTCTTC. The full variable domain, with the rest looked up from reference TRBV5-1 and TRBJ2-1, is KAGVTQTPRYLIKTRGQQVTLSCSPISGHRSVSWYQQTPGQGLQFLFEYFSETQRNKGNFPGRFSGRQFSNSRSEMNVSTLELGDSALYLCASSPEGSGTNNEQFFGPGTRLTVL.

CDR3 sequence (DNA): TGTGCCAGCAAAAGCCCCTCTGGAAACACCATATATTTT. It yields the protein CASKSPSGNTIYF. The rearrangement uses TRBV9 and TRBJ1-3; D remains unclear. This CDR3 comprises 13 residues. Germline CDR1 SGDLS, CDR2 YYNGEE. Between the trimmed V and J ends, which lost 6 bases and 0 bases, there was a span of 7 bases.

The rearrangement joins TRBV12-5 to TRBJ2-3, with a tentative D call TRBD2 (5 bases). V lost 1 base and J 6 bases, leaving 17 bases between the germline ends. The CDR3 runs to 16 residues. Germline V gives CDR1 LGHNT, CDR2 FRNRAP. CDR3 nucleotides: TGTGCTAGTGGTTTGGGTACGACTAACTCCTGGGATACGCAGTATTTT. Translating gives CASGLGTTNSWDTQYF.

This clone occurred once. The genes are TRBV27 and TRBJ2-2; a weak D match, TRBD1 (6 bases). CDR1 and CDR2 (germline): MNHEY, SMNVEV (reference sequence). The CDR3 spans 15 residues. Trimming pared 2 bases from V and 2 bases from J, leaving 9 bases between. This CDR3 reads CASSLRQDNTGELFF. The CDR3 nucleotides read TGTGCCAGCAGTTTAAGACAGGACAACACCGGGGAGCTGTTTTTT.

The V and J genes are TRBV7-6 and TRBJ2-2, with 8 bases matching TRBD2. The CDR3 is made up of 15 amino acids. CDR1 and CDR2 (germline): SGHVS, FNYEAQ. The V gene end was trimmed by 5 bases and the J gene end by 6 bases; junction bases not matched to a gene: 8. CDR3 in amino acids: CASSPSGGLAGELFF. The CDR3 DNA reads TGTGCCAGCAGCCCCTCGGGAGGGTTGGCCGGGGAGCTGTTTTTT.

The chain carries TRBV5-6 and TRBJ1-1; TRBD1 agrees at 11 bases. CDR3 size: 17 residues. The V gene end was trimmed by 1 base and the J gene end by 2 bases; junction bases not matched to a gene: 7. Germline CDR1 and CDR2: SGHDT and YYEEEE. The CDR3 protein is CASSLSGTGGRNTEAFF. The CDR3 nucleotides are TGTGCCAGCAGCTTGAGCGGGACAGGGGGGAGAAACACTGAAGCTTTCTTT.

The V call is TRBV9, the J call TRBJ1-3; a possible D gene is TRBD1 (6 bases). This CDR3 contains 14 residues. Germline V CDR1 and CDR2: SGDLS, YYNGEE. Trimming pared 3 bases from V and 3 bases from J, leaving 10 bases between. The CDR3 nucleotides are TGTGCCAGCAGCGAATCAGGGGTTGGAAACACCATATATTTT. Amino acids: CASSESGVGNTIYF.

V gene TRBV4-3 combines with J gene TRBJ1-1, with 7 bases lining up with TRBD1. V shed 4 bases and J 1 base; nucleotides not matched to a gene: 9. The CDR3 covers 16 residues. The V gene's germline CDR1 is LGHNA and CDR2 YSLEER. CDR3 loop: CASSPTLGGTNTEAFF. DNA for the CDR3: TGCGCCAGCAGCCCAACCTTAGGGGGCACGAACACTGAAGCTTTCTTT.

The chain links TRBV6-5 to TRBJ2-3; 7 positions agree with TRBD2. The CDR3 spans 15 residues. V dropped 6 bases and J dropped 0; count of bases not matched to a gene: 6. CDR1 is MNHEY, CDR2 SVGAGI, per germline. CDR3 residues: CASSFTSESTDTQYF. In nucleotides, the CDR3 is TGTGCCAGCAGCTTTACTAGCGAGAGCACAGATACGCAGTATTTT.

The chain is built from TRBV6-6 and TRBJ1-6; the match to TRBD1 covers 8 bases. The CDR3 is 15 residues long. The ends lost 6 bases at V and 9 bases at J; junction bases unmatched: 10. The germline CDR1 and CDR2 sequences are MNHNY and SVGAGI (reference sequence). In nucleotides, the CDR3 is TGTGCCAGCAGCTCACGGACAGGGCTGGGTTCACCCCTCCACTTT. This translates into CASSSRTGLGSPLHF.

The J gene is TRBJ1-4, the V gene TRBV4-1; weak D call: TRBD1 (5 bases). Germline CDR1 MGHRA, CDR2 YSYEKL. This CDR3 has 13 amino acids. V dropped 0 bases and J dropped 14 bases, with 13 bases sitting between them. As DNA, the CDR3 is TGCGCCAGCAGCCAAGAGAGGCAGGGTAAGCTGTTTTTT. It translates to CASSQERQGKLFF.

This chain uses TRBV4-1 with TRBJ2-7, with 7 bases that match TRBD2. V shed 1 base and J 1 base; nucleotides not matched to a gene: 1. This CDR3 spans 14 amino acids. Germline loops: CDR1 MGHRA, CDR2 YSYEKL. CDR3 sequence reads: CASSQAGGSYEQYF. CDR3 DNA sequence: TGCGCCAGCAGCCAAGCGGGGGGATCCTACGAGCAGTACTTC.

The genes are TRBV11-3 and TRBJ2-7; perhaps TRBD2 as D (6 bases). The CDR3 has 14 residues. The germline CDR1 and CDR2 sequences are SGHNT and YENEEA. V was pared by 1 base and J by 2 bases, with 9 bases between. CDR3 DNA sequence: TGTGCCAGCAGCTTAGGGCGGGGACCCTACGAGCAGTACTTC. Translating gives CASSLGRGPYEQYF.

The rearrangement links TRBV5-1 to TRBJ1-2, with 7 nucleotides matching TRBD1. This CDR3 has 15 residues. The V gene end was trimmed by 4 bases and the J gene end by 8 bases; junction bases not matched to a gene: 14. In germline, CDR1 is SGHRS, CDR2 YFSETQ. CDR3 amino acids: CASSGQEGLAPGYTF. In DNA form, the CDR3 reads TGCGCCAGCAGCGGACAGGAAGGGTTAGCGCCGGGCTACACCTTC.

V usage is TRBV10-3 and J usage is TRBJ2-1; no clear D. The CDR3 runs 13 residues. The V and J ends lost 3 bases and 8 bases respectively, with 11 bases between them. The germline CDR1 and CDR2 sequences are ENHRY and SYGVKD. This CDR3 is CAISDLFVDEQFF. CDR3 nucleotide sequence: TGTGCCATCAGTGATTTATTCGTCGATGAGCAGTTCTTC.

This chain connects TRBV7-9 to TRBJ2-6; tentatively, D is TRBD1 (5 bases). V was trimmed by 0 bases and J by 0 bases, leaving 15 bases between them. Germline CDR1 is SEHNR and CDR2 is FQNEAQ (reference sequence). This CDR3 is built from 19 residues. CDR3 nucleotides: TGTGCCAGCAGCTTAGCGCAGGAAGGGGTCACCTCTGGGGCCAACGTCCTGACTTTC. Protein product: CASSLAQEGVTSGANVLTF.